This T cell receptor beta chain was documented in a study of OX40 agonist ivuxolimab in advanced cancers. Some background on the complete study: Ivuxolimab was an agonistic, fully human IgG2 monoclonal antibody directed against OX40 (CD134), a costimulatory receptor. The paper covers the monotherapy dose-escalation part of the phase I ivuxolimab trial, which included N of about 50 patients. Of the approximately 50 dose-escalation patients, hepatocellular carcinoma was present in around 20, melanoma in roughly 15, renal cell carcinoma in 9 and head and neck cancer in 9. Intravenous ivuxolimab was administered to patients every 2 weeks at six dose levels: 0.01, 0.1, 0.3, 1.5, 3 and 10 mg/kg. Partial responses occurred in three dose-escalation patients: two with cutaneous melanoma and one with hepatocellular carcinoma. In the dose-escalation cohort, around 80% of patients were male, and the mean age was approximately 60 years with a range of about 20 to 79. Patients were allowed to have had prior anti-PD-1, anti-PD-L1 or anti-CTLA-4 therapy, and roughly 40% of the dose-escalation patients had been treated with checkpoint inhibitors. Peripheral TCRbeta sequencing was intended to test whether TCR sequence diversity was altered and clonal T-cell expansion was caused by ivuxolimab. Results and caveats for the whole study, not just this receptor: In the 0.1-3.0 mg/kg groups, partial responders had among the lowest normalized peripheral clonal expansion, particularly in CD8+ T cells. Low levels of normalized T-cell clonal expansion were also seen in some nonresponding patients. Antigen specificity was not determined for the clonally expanded peripheral T cells. At doses of 0.1 to 3.0 mg/kg, clonal expansion of both CD4+ and CD8+ T cells in blood was seen between baseline and week 6. After ivuxolimab, CD8+ T cells had more expanded clones than CD4+ T cells on average.

Genomic DNA was isolated from the sorted cells so that the TCRbeta CDR3 region could be sequenced. TCRbeta CDR3 regions were sequenced using the immunoSEQ Assay. TCRdb holds this immuneACCESS table with in-frame rearrangements only. Some clones are missing; in checked studies, unresolved V genes explain under half, and the rest has no known cause. For this sample there are about 61,000 clones; roughly nine tenths appear just once. The ten largest clones represent approximately 1.3% of the sample. Turning to this clone: Which antigen it targets is not known. No per-base quality is available; no much larger clone lies one base away.

Trimming removed 4 bases from V and 0 bases from J; the gene matches leave 11 bases unexplained. From the cysteine through the phenylalanine, the CDR3 covers 17 amino acids. Only the CDR3 portion is preserved as DNA: 51 bases, with reading frame beginning at the first base. CDR1 and CDR2 are drawn from the germline V gene: MDHEN, SYDVKM. Patients with autoimmune disease history or receiving systemic immunosuppression were excluded from the trial. Peripheral blood for TCR sequencing was collected from all dose cohorts at baseline, on cycle 4 day 1, and on cycle 7 day 1. The samples were drawn from a first-in-human, open-label, multicenter phase I dose-escalation trial of ivuxolimab. Adults with locally advanced or metastatic melanoma, renal cell, hepatocellular, or head and neck squamous cell carcinoma were enrolled in the trial. Before TCR sequencing, CD4+ T cells and CD8+ T cells were sorted from peripheral blood as separate populations.

The TCR was taken from an adult with an advanced solid tumor such as melanoma, head and neck, liver or kidney cancer. Here the sequenced sample was CD4+ or CD8+ T cells sorted from blood, taken in a trial of the OX40 agonist ivuxolimab. The sequence joins TRBV28 to TRBJ1-1, and TRBD1 matches 7 of the central bases. The nucleotide sequence reads TGTGCCAGCAGTTACCCGGGACAGACCCGCATGAACACTGAAGCTTTCTTT. It is translated as CASSYPGQTRMNTEAFF.